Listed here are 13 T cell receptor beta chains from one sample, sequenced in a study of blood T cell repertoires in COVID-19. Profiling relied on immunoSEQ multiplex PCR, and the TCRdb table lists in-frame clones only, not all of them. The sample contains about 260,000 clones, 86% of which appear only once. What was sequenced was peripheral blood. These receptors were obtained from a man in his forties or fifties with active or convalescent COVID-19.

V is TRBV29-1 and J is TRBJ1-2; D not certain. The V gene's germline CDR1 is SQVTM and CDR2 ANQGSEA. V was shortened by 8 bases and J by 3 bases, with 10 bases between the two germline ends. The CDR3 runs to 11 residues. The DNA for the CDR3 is TGCAGCTCTGAGGCACACTATGGCTACACCTTC. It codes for CSSEAHYGYTF.

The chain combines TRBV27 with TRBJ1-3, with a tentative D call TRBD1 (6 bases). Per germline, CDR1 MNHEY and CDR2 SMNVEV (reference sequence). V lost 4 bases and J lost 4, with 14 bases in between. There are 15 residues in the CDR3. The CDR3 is CASSSRGLRGNTIYF. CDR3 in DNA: TGTGCCAGCAGTTCCAGGGGTTTGCGAGGAAACACCATATATTTT.

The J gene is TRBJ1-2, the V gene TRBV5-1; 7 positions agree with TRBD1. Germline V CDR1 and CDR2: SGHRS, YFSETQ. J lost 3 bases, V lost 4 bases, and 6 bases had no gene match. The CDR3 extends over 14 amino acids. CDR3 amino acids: CASSIRQGDYGYTF. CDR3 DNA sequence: TGCGCCAGCAGCATTCGACAGGGCGACTATGGCTACACCTTC.

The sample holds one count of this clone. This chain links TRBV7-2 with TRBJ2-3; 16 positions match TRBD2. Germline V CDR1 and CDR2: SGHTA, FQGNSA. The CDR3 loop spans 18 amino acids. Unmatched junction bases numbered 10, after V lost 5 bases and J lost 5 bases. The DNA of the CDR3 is TGTGCCAGCAGCGCCCACCCGGGACTAGCGGGAGGGAGAGATACGCAGTATTTT. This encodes CASSAHPGLAGGRDTQYF.

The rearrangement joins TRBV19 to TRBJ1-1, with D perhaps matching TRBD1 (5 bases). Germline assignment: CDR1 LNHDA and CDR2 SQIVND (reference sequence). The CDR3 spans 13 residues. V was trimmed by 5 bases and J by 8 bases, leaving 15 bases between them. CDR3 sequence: CASSGQGAQEAFF. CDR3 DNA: TGTGCCAGTAGTGGCCAGGGCGCCCAGGAAGCTTTCTTT.

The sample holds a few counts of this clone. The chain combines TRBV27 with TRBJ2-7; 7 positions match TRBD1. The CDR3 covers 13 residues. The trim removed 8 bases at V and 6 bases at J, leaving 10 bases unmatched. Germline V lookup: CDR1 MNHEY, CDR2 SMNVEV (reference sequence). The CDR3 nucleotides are TGTGCCAGCCGAGGGACAGCTGAAGGCGAGCAGTACTTC. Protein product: CASRGTAEGEQYF.

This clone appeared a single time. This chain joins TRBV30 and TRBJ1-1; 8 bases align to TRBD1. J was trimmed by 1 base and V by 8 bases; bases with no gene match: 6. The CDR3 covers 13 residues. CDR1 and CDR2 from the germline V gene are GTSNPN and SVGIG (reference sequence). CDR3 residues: CALLGTGNTEAFF. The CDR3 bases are TGTGCCCTCCTTGGGACAGGGAACACTGAAGCTTTCTTT.

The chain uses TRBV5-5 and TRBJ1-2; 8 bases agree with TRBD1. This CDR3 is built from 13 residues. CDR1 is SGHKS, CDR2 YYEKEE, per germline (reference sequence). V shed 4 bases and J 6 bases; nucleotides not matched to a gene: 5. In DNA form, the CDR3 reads TGTGCCAGCAGCCGGACAGGGTTTGATGGCTACACCTTC. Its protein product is CASSRTGFDGYTF.

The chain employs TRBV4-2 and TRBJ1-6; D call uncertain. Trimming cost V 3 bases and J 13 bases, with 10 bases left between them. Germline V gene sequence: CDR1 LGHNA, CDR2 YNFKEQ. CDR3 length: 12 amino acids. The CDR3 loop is CASSHDNSPLHF. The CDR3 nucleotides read TGTGCCAGCAGCCACGACAACTCCCCCCTCCACTTT.

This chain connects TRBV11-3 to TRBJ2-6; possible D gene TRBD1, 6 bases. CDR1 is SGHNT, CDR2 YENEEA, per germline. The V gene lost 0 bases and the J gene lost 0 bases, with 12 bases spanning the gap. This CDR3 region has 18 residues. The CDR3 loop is CASSLEGTRSSGANVLTF. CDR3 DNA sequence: TGTGCCAGCAGCTTAGAAGGGACACGCTCCTCTGGGGCCAACGTCCTGACTTTC.

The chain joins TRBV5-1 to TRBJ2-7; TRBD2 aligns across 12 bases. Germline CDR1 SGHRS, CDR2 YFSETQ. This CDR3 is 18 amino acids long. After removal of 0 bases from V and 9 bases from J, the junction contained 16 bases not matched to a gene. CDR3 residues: CASSLALRTSGVFWAQYF. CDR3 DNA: TGCGCCAGCAGCTTGGCCCTCCGGACTAGCGGGGTCTTTTGGGCGCAGTACTTC.

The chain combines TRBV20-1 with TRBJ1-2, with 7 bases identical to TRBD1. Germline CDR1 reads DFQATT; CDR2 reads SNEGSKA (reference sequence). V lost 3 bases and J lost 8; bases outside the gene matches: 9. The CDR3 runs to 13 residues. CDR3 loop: CSASLQGKGGYTF. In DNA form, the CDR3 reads TGCAGTGCTAGTTTACAGGGGAAGGGCGGCTACACCTTC.

The CDR3 region has the DNA TGTGCCAGCTCACCGCCCCCGGGGAATAATTCACCCCTCCACTTT. Amino acids: CASSPPPGNNSPLHF. The chain carries TRBV18 and TRBJ1-6; D remains ambiguous. This CDR3 is 15 amino acids long. Trimming took 3 bases from V and 5 from J, leaving 11 bases between them. Germline values: CDR1 KGHSH, CDR2 LQKENI.